What follows are 24 T cell receptor beta chains derived from one specimen sequenced in a study of cytomegalovirus exposure and HLA in healthy donors. 60 Vbeta and 13 Jbeta primers were used in PCR. Produced via immunoSEQ multiplex PCR; TCRdb's table is partial and in-frame only. This sample has 180,000 or so clones, with roughly a tenth found just once. Specimen: PBMCs. These receptors came from a young woman in good health and CMV-seropositive.

A few counts support this clone. The chain uses TRBV5-1 and TRBJ1-1, with TRBD1 as a possible D gene (5 bases). This CDR3 region has 14 residues. From germline, CDR1 is SGHRS and CDR2 YFSETQ. V dropped 0 bases and J dropped 1 base, with 7 bases sitting between them. This CDR3 reads CASSLVDTNTEAFF. CDR3 sequence (DNA): TGCGCCAGCAGCTTGGTGGACACGAACACTGAAGCTTTCTTT. The whole variable domain, filled in from reference TRBV5-1 and TRBJ1-1, reads KAGVTQTPRYLIKTRGQQVTLSCSPISGHRSVSWYQQTPGQGLQFLFEYFSETQRNKGNFPGRFSGRQFSNSRSEMNVSTLELGDSALYLCASSLVDTNTEAFFGQGTRLTVV.

The J gene is TRBJ2-2, the V gene TRBV19; unclear D gene. Germline values: CDR1 LNHDA, CDR2 SQIVND (reference sequence). CDR3 size: 15 residues. V lost 1 base, J lost 1 base, and 7 bases lay in between. In DNA form, the CDR3 reads TGTGCCAGTAGTATAGTCGAGATGAACACCGGGGAGCTGTTTTTT. Amino acids: CASSIVEMNTGELFF. Full variable domain (outside the CDR3, taken from reference TRBV19 and TRBJ2-2): DGGITQSPKYLFRKEGQNVTLSCEQNLNHDAMYWYRQDPGQGLRLIYYSQIVNDFQKGDIAEGYSVSREKKESFPLTVTSAQKNPTAFYLCASSIVEMNTGELFFGEGSRLTVL.

This sequence joins TRBV18 and TRBJ1-2, with 7 nucleotides matching TRBD1. This CDR3 spans 14 amino acids. CDR1 KGHSH and CDR2 LQKENI come from the germline V gene. Trimming at V came to 3 bases and at J to 8 bases, leaving 9 bases not matched to a gene. This CDR3 reads CASSPTLTGEGYTF. CDR3 coding DNA: TGTGCCAGCTCACCTACTCTTACAGGGGAGGGCTACACCTTC.

The chain is built from TRBV19 and TRBJ1-2; TRBD1 is a possible D gene (5 bases). In germline, CDR1 is LNHDA, CDR2 SQIVND (reference sequence). The CDR3 extends over 14 amino acids. V was pared by 5 bases and J by 3 bases, with 13 bases between. The CDR3 DNA reads as TGTGCCAGTAGTCTTACGGGGGGAGACTATGGCTACACCTTC. Translating gives CASSLTGGDYGYTF.

The V gene is TRBV7-7, the J gene TRBJ2-7; no reliable D call. Germline-derived CDR1 and CDR2 are SSHAT and FNYEAQ (reference sequence). The CDR3 is 13 residues long. V was pared by 5 bases and J by 2 bases, with 10 bases between. Here the CDR3 reads CASSPGSTYEQYF. The CDR3 region has the DNA TGTGCCAGCAGCCCCGGGTCGACCTACGAGCAGTACTTC.

A few counts support this clone. J is TRBJ1-5 and V is TRBV19, with 7 bases identical to TRBD1. This CDR3 has 21 amino acids. CDR1 is LNHDA, CDR2 SQIVND, per germline (reference sequence). The trim removed 6 bases at V and 0 bases at J, leaving 23 bases unmatched. The CDR3 bases are TGTGCCAGTAGGTTGGGACAGCCGATTGACCCCCTCTCCGATAGCAATCAGCCCCAGCATTTT. It codes for CASRLGQPIDPLSDSNQPQHF.

This clone has just a few counts. The chain is built from TRBV7-8 and TRBJ2-5; TRBD1 matches at 11 bases. The end of the DNA fits TRBJ2-7 better, so the J call may be wrong. Germline loops: CDR1 SGHVS, CDR2 FQNEAQ. The length of the CDR3 is 15 residues. The CDR3 loop is CASTQAGTGGYEQYF. The CDR3 DNA reads TGTGCCAGCACCCAAGCCGGGACAGGGGGCTACGAGCAGTACTTC.

This clone has more than one count but fewer than ten. The V gene is TRBV7-2, the J gene TRBJ1-5; D remains unclear. This CDR3 has 12 residues. V dropped 2 bases and J dropped 7 bases, with 6 bases sitting between them. Germline CDR1 is SGHTA and CDR2 is FQGNSA. CDR3 region: CASSLPQQPQHF. CDR3 DNA: TGTGCCAGCAGCTTACCCCAACAGCCCCAGCATTTT.

The chain recombines TRBV7-2 with TRBJ2-7; 7 bases fit TRBD2. V trimming: 3 bases; J trimming: 2 bases; junction bases outside the gene matches: 16. The CDR3 loop spans 18 amino acids. Germline CDR1 SGHTA, CDR2 FQGNSA. Here the CDR3 reads CASSFDTLGGRVTYEQYF. The CDR3 DNA reads as TGTGCCAGCAGCTTCGATACCCTAGGCGGGAGAGTCACCTACGAGCAGTACTTC.

The V and J genes are TRBV2 and TRBJ2-1, with TRBD2 as a possible D gene (6 bases). V lost 6 bases, J lost 6 bases, and 18 bases lay in between. The CDR3 sequence is 15 residues long. From germline, CDR1 is SNHLY and CDR2 FYNNEI. The CDR3, as DNA: TGTGCCAGCAGGCGAACCCCCGGGGGAACCAATGAGCAGTTCTTC. This encodes CASRRTPGGTNEQFF.

The rearrangement joins TRBV2 to TRBJ2-1, with 7 bases fitting TRBD2. Germline V lookup: CDR1 SNHLY, CDR2 FYNNEI. The CDR3 consists of 15 residues. V lost 3 bases to trimming and J lost 2 bases; unmatched junction nucleotides: 4. The CDR3 DNA is TGTGCCAGCAGTGAGCAGCGGGGAACCTACAATGAGCAGTTCTTC. This sequence encodes CASSEQRGTYNEQFF.

This clone has more than one count but fewer than ten. The CDR3 loop reads CASSLRSRGDEKLFF. The DNA for the CDR3 is TGCGCCAGCAGCCTTAGAAGCAGGGGGGATGAAAAACTGTTTTTT. The V gene is TRBV4-1, the J gene TRBJ1-4, with TRBD1 matching 7 bases. CDR3 length: 15 residues. Germline trimming cut 4 bases from V and 6 bases from J; bases unmatched to any gene: 8. Germline CDR1 and CDR2: MGHRA and YSYEKL.

J is TRBJ2-7 and V is TRBV20-1; D gene ambiguous. Trimming took off 5 bases at V and 3 bases at J, with 8 bases between the two ends. The germline V gene encodes CDR1 DFQATT and CDR2 SNEGSKA (reference sequence). This CDR3 comprises 11 residues. In nucleotides, the CDR3 is TGCAGTGCTGAGTTGAACTACGAGCAGTACTTC. This sequence encodes CSAELNYEQYF.

Here the CDR3 DNA reads TGCGCCAGCAGCTCCAGGACAGGAGCTGGAAACACCATATATTTT. Protein product: CASSSRTGAGNTIYF. V and J are TRBV5-1 and TRBJ1-3, with 7 bases lining up with TRBD1. Germline CDR1 SGHRS, CDR2 YFSETQ. The CDR3 has 15 residues. V was clipped by 3 bases and J by 2 bases; unmatched bases: 5.

The gene calls are TRBV11-2 and TRBJ2-7; 7 bases agree with TRBD1. The CDR3 runs to 15 residues. The germline V gene has CDR1 SGHAT and CDR2 FQNNGV. The J segment lost 5 bases and the V segment lost 2 bases, leaving 9 bases of the junction unmatched. CDR3 coding DNA: TGTGCCAGCAGCTTAAGGGAGTCAGGGGGAGACGAGCAGTACTTC. Amino acids: CASSLRESGGDEQYF.

This clone was seen a few times. This rearrangement joins TRBV19 to TRBJ2-3; no reliable D call. The CDR3 contains 14 residues. From germline, CDR1 is LNHDA and CDR2 SQIVND (reference sequence). V lost 8 bases and J 6 bases, leaving 18 bases between the germline ends. CDR3 DNA: TGTGCCAGTGCCCCCCCTGGTGCCCGGGATACGCAGTATTTT. Residues: CASAPPGARDTQYF. Using reference TRBV19 and TRBJ2-3 for the parts outside the CDR3, the full variable domain is DGGITQSPKYLFRKEGQNVTLSCEQNLNHDAMYWYRQDPGQGLRLIYYSQIVNDFQKGDIAEGYSVSREKKESFPLTVTSAQKNPTAFYLCASAPPGARDTQYFGPGTRLTVL.

This clone has a handful of counts. CDR3 region: CASSLSQGSYEQYF. The CDR3 region has the DNA TGTGCCAGCAGCTTAAGCCAGGGATCCTACGAGCAGTACTTC. The chain couples TRBV11-1 to TRBJ2-7; tentatively, D is TRBD1 (5 bases). V shed 2 bases and J shed 1 base, with 9 bases lying between them. The CDR3 totals 14 residues. The V gene's germline CDR1 is SGHAT and CDR2 FQDESV (reference sequence).

This clone has more than one count but fewer than ten. The chain is built from TRBV7-8 and TRBJ2-3, with TRBD2 matching 8 bases. This CDR3 is built from 14 residues. The germline CDR1 and CDR2 sequences are SGHVS and FQNEAQ. Trimming cost V 2 bases and J 3 bases; bases outside gene matches: 1. Written as DNA, the CDR3 is TGTGCCAGCAGCTTACGGGGGGGAACAGATACGCAGTATTTT. Its protein is CASSLRGGTDTQYF.

A few counts support this clone. This chain uses TRBV7-3 with TRBJ2-3, with 9 bases fitting TRBD1. CDR1 is SGHTA, CDR2 FQGTGA, per germline. The CDR3 is made up of 16 amino acids. The ends lost 2 bases at V and 3 bases at J; junction bases unmatched: 6. Here the CDR3 DNA reads TGTGCCAGCAGCTTATTCGGGACAGGGCGGACAGATACGCAGTATTTT. This codes for CASSLFGTGRTDTQYF.

This clone turned up a few times. The chain links TRBV30 to TRBJ1-4; the D gene is possibly TRBD1 (5 bases). The CDR3 has 13 amino acids. Germline V gene sequence: CDR1 GTSNPN, CDR2 SVGIG (reference sequence). Trimming cost V 4 bases and J 14 bases, with 20 bases left between them. Here the CDR3 reads CAWTRLSGTQLFF. CDR3 nucleotide sequence: TGTGCCTGGACGAGGTTGTCCGGGACTCAGCTGTTTTTT.

This clone came up a few times. J is TRBJ2-1 and V is TRBV5-5, with D perhaps matching TRBD2 (5 bases). Germline CDR1 SGHKS, CDR2 YYEKEE (reference sequence). Trimming stripped 1 base from V and 4 bases from J, with 12 bases between. CDR3 length: 15 residues. The CDR3 nucleotides read TGTGCCAGCAGCTTGAGAGACGACTATTACAATGAGCAGTTCTTC. Protein sequence: CASSLRDDYYNEQFF.

This clone turned up a few times. The V and J genes are TRBV2 and TRBJ1-5; no clear D gene. Germline-derived CDR1 and CDR2 are SNHLY and FYNNEI. Trimming pared 5 bases from V and 1 base from J, leaving 6 bases between. CDR3 length equals 13 residues. CDR3 bases: TGTGCCAGCAGTTTGGAGAGCAATCAGCCCCAGCATTTT. Translating it yields CASSLESNQPQHF.

The V and J genes are TRBV5-4 and TRBJ1-2; the D is unclear. Germline CDR1 is SGHNT and CDR2 is YYREEE (reference sequence). This CDR3 has 15 amino acids. With 1 base removed from V and 1 base from J, the gap between germline ends came to 11 bases. The CDR3 protein is CASSLPQVFNYGYTF. CDR3 DNA: TGTGCCAGCAGCTTGCCTCAGGTCTTTAACTATGGCTACACCTTC.

This clone was counted between two and nine times. The chain has TRBV6-1 and TRBJ1-3; D remains unclear. Germline V gene lookup returns CDR1 MNHNS and CDR2 SASEGT. The V end was cut by 4 bases, the J end by 6 bases, with 10 bases between. This CDR3 contains 13 residues. The CDR3: CASSARPANTIYF. CDR3 bases: TGTGCCAGCAGTGCTAGACCTGCAAACACCATATATTTT.